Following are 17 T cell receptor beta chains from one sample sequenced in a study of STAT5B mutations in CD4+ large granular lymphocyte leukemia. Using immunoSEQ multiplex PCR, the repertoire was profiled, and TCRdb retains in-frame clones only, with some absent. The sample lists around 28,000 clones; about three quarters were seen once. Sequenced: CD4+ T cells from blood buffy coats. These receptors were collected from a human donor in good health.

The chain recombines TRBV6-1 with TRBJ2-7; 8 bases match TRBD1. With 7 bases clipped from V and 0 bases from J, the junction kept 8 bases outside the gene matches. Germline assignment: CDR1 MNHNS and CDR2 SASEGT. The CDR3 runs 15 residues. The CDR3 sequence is CASTIGQGGSYEQYV. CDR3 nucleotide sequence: TGTGCCAGCACCATCGGACAGGGCGGCTCCTACGAGCAGTACGTC.

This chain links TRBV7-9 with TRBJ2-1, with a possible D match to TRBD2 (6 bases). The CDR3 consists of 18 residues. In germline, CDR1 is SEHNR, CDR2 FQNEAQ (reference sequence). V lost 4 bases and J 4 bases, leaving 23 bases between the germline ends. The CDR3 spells CASSSREVGAGLYNEQFF. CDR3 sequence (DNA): TGTGCCAGCAGCTCTAGGGAGGTAGGGGCAGGGTTATACAATGAGCAGTTCTTC.

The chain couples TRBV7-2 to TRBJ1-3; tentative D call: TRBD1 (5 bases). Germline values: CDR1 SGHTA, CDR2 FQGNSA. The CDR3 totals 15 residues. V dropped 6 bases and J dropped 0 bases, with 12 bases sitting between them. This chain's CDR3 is CASRADRGSGNTIYF. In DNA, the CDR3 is TGTGCCAGCAGAGCAGACAGAGGCTCTGGAAACACCATATATTTT.

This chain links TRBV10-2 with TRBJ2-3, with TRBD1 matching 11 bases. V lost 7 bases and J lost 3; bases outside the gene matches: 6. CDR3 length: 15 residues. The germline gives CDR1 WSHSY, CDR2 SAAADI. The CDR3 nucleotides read TGCGCCAGCACTACGGGACAGGGGGTAACAGATACGCAGTATTTT. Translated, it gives CASTTGQGVTDTQYF.

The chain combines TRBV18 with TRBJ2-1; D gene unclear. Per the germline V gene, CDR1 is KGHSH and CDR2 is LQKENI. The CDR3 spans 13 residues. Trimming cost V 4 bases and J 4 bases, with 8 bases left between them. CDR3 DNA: TGTGCCAGCTCACTAGCTCGGTACAATGAGCAGTTCTTC. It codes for CASSLARYNEQFF.

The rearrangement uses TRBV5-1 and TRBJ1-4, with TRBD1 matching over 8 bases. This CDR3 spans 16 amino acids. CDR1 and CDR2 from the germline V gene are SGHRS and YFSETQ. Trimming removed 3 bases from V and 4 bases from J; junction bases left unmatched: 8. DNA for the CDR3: TGCGCCAGCAGCTGGGGGCCAGGGGGCATTAATGAAAAACTGTTTTTT. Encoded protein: CASSWGPGGINEKLFF.

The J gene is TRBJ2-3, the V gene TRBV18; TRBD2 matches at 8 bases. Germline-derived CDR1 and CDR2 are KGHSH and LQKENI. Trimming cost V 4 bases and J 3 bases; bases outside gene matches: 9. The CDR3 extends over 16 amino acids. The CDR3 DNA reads TGTGCCAGCTCACGGGTGAGGACTAGCTTAACAGATACGCAGTATTTT. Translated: CASSRVRTSLTDTQYF.

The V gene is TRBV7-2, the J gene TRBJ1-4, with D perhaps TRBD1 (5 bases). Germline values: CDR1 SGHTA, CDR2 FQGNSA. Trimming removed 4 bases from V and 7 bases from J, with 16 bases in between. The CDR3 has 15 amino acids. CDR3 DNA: TGTGCCAGCAGCTGGACGGGGGGACCAGGTGAAAAACTGTTTTTT. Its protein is CASSWTGGPGEKLFF.

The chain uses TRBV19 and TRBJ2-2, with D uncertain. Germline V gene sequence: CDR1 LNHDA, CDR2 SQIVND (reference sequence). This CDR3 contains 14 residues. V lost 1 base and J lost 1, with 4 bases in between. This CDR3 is CASSIAENTGELFF. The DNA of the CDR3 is TGTGCCAGTAGTATAGCTGAGAACACCGGGGAGCTGTTTTTT.

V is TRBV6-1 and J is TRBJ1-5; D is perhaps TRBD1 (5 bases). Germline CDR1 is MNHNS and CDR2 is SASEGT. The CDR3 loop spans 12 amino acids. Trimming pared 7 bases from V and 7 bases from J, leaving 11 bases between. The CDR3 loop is CASKTGGQPQHF. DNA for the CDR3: TGTGCCAGCAAGACCGGGGGGCAGCCCCAGCATTTT.

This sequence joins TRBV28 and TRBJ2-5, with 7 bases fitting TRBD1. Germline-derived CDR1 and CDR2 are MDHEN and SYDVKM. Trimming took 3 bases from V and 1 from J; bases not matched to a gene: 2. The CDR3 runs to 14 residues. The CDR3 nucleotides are TGTGCCAGCAGTTTGGGACAGCCCCAAGAGACCCAGTACTTC. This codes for CASSLGQPQETQYF.

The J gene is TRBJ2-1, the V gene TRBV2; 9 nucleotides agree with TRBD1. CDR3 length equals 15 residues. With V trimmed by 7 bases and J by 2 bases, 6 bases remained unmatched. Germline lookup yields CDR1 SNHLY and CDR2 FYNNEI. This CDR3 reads CASTPDRGPYNEQFF. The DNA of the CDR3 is TGTGCCAGCACCCCGGACAGGGGCCCCTACAATGAGCAGTTCTTC.

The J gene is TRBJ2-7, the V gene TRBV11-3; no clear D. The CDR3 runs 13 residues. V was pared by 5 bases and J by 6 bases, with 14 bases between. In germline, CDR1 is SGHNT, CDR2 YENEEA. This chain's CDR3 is CASSRVIQSEQYF. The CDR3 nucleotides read TGTGCCAGCAGCCGAGTAATACAAAGCGAGCAGTACTTC.

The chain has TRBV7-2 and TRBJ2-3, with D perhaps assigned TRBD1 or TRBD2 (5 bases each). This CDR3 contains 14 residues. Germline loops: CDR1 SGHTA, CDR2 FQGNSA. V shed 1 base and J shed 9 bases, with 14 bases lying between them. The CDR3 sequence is CASSLGGASITQYF. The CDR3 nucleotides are TGTGCCAGCAGCTTAGGTGGGGCTAGCATAACGCAGTATTTT.

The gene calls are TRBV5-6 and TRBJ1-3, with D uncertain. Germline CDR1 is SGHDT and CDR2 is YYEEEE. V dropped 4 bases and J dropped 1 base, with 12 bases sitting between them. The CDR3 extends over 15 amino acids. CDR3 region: CASSPLRASGNTIYF. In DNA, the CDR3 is TGTGCCAGCAGCCCCCTTCGGGCATCTGGAAACACCATATATTTT. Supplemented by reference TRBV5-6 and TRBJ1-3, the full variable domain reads DAGVTQSPTHLIKTRGQQVTLRCSPKSGHDTVSWYQQALGQGPQFIFQYYEEEERQRGNFPDRFSGHQFPNYSSELNVNALLLGDSALYLCASSPLRASGNTIYFGEGSWLTVV.

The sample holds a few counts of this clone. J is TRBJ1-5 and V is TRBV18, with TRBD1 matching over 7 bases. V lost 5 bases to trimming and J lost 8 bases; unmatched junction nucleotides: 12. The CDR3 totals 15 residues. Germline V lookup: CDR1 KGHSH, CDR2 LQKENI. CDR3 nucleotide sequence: TGTGCCAGCTCAAGTGGACAGGTTGGGACGGAGCCCCAGCATTTT. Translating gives CASSSGQVGTEPQHF.

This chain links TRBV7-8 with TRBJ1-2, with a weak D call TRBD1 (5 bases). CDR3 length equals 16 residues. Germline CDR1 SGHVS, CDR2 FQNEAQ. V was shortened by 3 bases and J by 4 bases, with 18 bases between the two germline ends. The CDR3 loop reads CASSFSPAQESYGYTF. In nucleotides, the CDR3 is TGTGCCAGCAGCTTTTCCCCCGCACAGGAATCCTATGGCTACACCTTC.